The clone carrying this T cell receptor (beta chain) was observed many times. In the original analysis: Reference gene primer amplification gave estimated nucleated cell counts. Using immunoSEQ multiplex PCR, the repertoire was profiled, and TCRdb retains in-frame clones only, with some absent. V, J and clone size derive from that table, while D and trimming were established from the DNA sequence. The table includes approximately 83,000 clones, roughly 71% detected once. This sample stems from a study of blood T cell repertoires in COVID-19. Overall study: Both acute and convalescent COVID-19 samples were obtained from the United States, Italy and Spain. T cells, B-cell-depleted T cells, or PBMCs provided the cDNA or gDNA that served as material.

CDR3 length equals 15 residues. V was pared by 7 bases and J by 2 bases, with 10 bases of the junction left unmatched. The rearrangement joins TRBV23-1 to TRBJ2-7, with 8 nucleotides matching TRBD2. TRBV23-1 is an open reading frame, and its role is uncertain. Material: peripheral blood. This TCR was sampled from a woman aged 80 or over with acute or convalescent COVID-19. CDR3 nucleotides: TGCGCCAGCACCACCCTCAGCGGGAGAACCTACGAGCAGTACTTC. This sequence encodes CASTTLSGRTYEQYF.